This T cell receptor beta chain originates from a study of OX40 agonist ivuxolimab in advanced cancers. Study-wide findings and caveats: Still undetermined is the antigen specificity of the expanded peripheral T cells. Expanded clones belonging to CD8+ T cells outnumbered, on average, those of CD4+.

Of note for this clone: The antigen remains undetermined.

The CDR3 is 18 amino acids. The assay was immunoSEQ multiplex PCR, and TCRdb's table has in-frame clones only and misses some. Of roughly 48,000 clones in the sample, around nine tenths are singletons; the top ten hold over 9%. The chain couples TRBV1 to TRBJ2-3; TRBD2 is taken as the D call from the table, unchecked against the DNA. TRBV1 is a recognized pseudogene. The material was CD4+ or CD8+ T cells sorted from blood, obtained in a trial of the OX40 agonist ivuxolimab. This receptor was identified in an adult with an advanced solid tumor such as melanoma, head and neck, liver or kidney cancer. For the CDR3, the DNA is TGCACCAGCAGCCAAGATGGCCGGACTAGCGGGAGGTCAGATACGCAGTATTTT. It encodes CTSSQDGRTSGRSDTQYF.